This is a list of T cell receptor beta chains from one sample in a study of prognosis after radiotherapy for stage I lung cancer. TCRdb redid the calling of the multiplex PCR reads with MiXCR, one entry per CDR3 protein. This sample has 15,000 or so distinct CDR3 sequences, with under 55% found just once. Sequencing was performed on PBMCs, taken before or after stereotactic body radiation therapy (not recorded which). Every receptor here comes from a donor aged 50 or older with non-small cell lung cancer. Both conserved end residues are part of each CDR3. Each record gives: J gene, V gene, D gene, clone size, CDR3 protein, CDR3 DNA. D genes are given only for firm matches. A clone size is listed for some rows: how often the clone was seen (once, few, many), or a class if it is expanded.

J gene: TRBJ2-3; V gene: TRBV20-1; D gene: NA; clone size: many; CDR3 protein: CSAPPEGNTQYF; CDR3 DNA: TGCAGTGCACCACCGGAGGGGAATACGCAGTATTTT
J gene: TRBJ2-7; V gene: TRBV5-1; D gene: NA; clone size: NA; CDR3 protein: CASSLVSAAIVNEQYF; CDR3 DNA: TGCGCCAGCAGCTTGGTTTCGGCGGCTATAGTAAACGAGCAGTACTTC
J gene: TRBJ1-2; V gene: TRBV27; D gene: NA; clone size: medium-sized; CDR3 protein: CASSLSWKFYGYTF; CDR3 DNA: TGTGCCAGCAGTTTATCGTGGAAATTCTATGGCTACACCTTC
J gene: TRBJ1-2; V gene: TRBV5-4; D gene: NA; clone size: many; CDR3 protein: CASSSSYSYTF; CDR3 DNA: TGTGCCAGCAGCTCGAGTTACAGCTACACCTTC
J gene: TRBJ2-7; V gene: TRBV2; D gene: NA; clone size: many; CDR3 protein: CASSESPGPTYEQYF; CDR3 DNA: TGTGCCAGCAGTGAAAGCCCGGGGCCAACCTACGAGCAGTACTTC
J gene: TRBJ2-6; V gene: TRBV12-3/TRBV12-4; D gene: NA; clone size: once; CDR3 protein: CASSLSASGANVLTF; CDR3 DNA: TGTGCCAGCAGTTTATCTGCTTCTGGGGCCAACGTCCTGACTTTC
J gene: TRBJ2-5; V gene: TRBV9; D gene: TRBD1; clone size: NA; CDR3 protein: CASSARQGEETQYF; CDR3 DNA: TGTGCCAGCAGCGCGCGACAGGGGGAAGAGACCCAGTACTTC
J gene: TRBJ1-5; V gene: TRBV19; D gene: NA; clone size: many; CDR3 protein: CASSGLGEWQPQHF; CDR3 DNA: TGTGCCAGTAGTGGCCTGGGGGAATGGCAGCCCCAGCATTTT
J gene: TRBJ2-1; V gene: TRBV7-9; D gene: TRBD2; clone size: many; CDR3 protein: CASSWAGVGEQFF; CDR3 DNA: TGTGCCAGCAGCTGGGCGGGAGTTGGAGAGCAGTTCTTC
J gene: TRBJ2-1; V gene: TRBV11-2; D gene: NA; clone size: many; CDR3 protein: CASSGGRRAVSYNEQFF; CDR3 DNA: TGTGCCAGCAGCGGAGGCAGGAGGGCGGTTTCCTACAATGAGCAGTTCTTC
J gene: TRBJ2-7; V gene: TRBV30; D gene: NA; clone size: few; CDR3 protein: CAWSVGLAGEQYF; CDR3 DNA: TGTGCCTGGAGTGTGGGGCTAGCTGGCGAGCAGTACTTC
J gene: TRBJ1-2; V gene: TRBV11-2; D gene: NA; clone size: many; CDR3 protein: CASSLGGSGYTF; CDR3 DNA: TGTGCCAGCAGCTTAGGAGGGAGCGGCTACACCTTC
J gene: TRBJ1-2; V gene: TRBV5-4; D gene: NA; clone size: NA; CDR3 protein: CASRAQGNNYGYTF; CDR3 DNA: TGTGCCAGCAGAGCGCAGGGGAATAACTATGGCTACACCTTC
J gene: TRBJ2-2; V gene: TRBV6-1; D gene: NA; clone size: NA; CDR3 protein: CASRDLGLDTGELFF; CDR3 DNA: TGTGCCAGCAGGGATCTGGGGTTGGACACCGGGGAGCTGTTTTTT
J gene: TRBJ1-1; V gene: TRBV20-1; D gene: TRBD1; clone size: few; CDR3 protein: CSARGRGHGQGAFF; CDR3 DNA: TGCAGTGCTAGAGGGAGGGGACATGGACAGGGTGCTTTCTTT
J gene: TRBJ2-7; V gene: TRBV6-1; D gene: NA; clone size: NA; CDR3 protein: CASRPGMTYEQYF; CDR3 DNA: TGTGCCAGCCGGCCAGGGATGACCTACGAGCAGTACTTC
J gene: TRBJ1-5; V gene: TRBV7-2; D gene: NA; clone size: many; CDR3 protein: CASSLVVSAHQPQHF; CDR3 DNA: TGTGCCAGCAGCTTAGTTGTTAGCGCGCATCAGCCCCAGCATTTT
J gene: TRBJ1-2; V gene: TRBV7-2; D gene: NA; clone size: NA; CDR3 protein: CASSRLEGRHVYTF; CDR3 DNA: TGTGCCAGCAGCCGTTTGGAGGGTCGTCATGTCTACACCTTC
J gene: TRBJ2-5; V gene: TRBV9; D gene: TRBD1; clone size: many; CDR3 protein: CASSAEQGLLQETQYF; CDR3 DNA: TGTGCCAGCAGCGCCGAACAGGGGCTGCTCCAAGAGACCCAGTACTTC
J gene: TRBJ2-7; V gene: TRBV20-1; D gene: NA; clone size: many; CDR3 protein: CSAYGTPQRDEQYF; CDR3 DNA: TGCAGTGCTTACGGGACACCCCAGAGGGACGAGCAGTACTTC
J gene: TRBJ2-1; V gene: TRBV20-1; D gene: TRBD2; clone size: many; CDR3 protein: CSARLAGVNEQFF; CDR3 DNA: TGCAGTGCTAGATTGGCGGGAGTGAATGAGCAGTTCTTC
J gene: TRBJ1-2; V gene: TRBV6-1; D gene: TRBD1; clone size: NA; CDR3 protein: CASTTREATGCLPYGYTF; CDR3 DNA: TGTGCCAGCACCACCCGAGAGGCGACAGGGTGCCTCCCCTATGGCTACACCTTC
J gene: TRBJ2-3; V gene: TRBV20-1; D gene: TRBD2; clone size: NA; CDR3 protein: CSAQGLAGDLTDTQYF; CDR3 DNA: TGCAGTGCACAGGGACTAGCGGGGGATCTCACAGATACGCAGTATTTT